This section outlines one T cell receptor beta chain sequence together with its context. The data originate from a study of blood T cell repertoires in COVID-19. Assay: immunoSEQ multiplex PCR; the TCRdb copy retains only in-frame clones and omits some. The table records about 200,000 clones, more than 85% of them present only once. V was cut by 10 bases and J by 4 bases, with 13 bases left in between. The CDR3 loop spans 13 amino acids. Per germline, CDR1 MNHEY and CDR2 SVGAGI. The clonotype originates from a man aged 60-69 years with acute or convalescent COVID-19. This sequence joins TRBV6-5 and TRBJ2-2, with D possibly matching TRBD1 (6 bases). Sequencing input: peripheral blood. The CDR3 DNA is TGTGCCACATTTTTGGACAGCACCGGGGAGCTGTTTTTT. The encoded protein is CATFLDSTGELFF.